Listed here is a single TCR beta chain. The protocol was immunoSEQ multiplex PCR, while the TCRdb copy is restricted to in-frame clones and leaves out a portion. This table has some 110,000 clones, 80% to 85% appearing once. The data are from a study of blood T cell repertoires in COVID-19. Trimming shortened V by 2 bases and J by 4 bases, and 12 bases separated the two germline ends. Germline V gene data show CDR1 as MNHNS and CDR2 as SASEGT. The CDR3 is made up of 15 amino acids. The origin of this receptor is a man aged 65 to 79 with acute or convalescent COVID-19. The chain is built from TRBV6-1 and TRBJ1-5; a weak D match, TRBD1 (5 bases). The material sequenced was peripheral blood. The CDR3 region is CASSEPRGGNQPQHF. The DNA of the CDR3 is TGTGCCAGCAGTGAACCCCGTGGGGGGAATCAGCCCCAGCATTTT.